This is a list of T cell receptor beta chains from one sample in a study of blood T cell repertoires in COVID-19. Assay: immunoSEQ multiplex PCR; the TCRdb copy retains only in-frame clones and omits some. The table records fewer than 500,000 clones, about 90% of them present only once. Sequenced: PBMCs or T cells enriched from blood (not recorded which). These receptors all stem from a woman aged 18-35 years with acute COVID-19. The CDR3 runs from the conserved cysteine through the conserved F or W. D genes are given only for firm matches. Rows give clone size only sometimes, using once, few, many, or a class for an expanded clone.

.,.,TRBJ2-5,TRBV7-2,CASSLVPEETQYF,TGTGCCAGCAGCTTAGTACCAGAAGAGACCCAGTACTTC
.,.,TRBJ1-5,TRBV19,CASRTLMTDRLNQPQHF,TGTGCCAGTAGAACCCTAATGACAGACCGGCTCAATCAGCCCCAGCATTTT
.,once,TRBJ2-3,TRBV11-2,CASSSSTDTQYF,TGTGCCAGCAGCTCCTCTACGGATACGCAGTATTTT
.,.,TRBJ1-1,TRBV2,CASSGASRPEAFF,TGTGCCAGCAGTGGCGCGAGTCGCCCTGAAGCTTTCTTT
TRBD2,.,TRBJ2-1,TRBV11-2,CASRLAGLDEQFF,TGTGCCAGCAGGTTAGCGGGATTAGATGAGCAGTTCTTC
.,.,TRBJ2-5,TRBV9,CASSVANREETQYF,TGTGCCAGCAGCGTAGCTAACAGGGAAGAGACCCAGTACTTC
TRBD1,.,TRBJ1-1,TRBV13,CATTGGLGNTEAFF,TGTGCCACTACAGGGGGATTGGGGAACACTGAAGCTTTCTTT
.,.,TRBJ1-3,TRBV4-3,CASSQDPPLRSGNTIYF,TGCGCCAGCAGCCAAGATCCTCCTCTTCGCTCTGGAAACACCATATATTTT
.,.,TRBJ1-4,TRBV21-1,CASSKDRGPEVGEKLFF,TGTGCCAGCAGCAAGGACAGGGGGCCAGAGGTAGGAGAAAAACTGTTTTTT
TRBD2,.,TRBJ2-7,TRBV6-5,CASSYSSGSHYEQYF,TGTGCCAGCAGCTACTCTAGCGGGAGTCACTACGAGCAGTACTTC
TRBD1,.,TRBJ1-5,TRBV4-1,CASSRGDSRNQPQHF,TGCGCCAGCAGCCGTGGGGACAGTCGAAATCAGCCCCAGCATTTT
.,.,TRBJ2-7,TRBV7-9,CASSLQATSYEQYF,TGTGCCAGCAGCTTACAGGCTACATCCTACGAGCAGTACTTC